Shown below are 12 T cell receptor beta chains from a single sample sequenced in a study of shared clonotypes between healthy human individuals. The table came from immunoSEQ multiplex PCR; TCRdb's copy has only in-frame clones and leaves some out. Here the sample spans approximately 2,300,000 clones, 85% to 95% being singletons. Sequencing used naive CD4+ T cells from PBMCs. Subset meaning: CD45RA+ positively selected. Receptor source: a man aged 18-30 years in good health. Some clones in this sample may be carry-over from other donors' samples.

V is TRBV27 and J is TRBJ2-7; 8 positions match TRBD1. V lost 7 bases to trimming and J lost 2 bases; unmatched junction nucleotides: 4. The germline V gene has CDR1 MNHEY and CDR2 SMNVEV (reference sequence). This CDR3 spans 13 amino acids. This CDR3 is CASIGQGPYEQYF. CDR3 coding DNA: TGTGCCAGCATTGGACAGGGACCCTACGAGCAGTACTTC.

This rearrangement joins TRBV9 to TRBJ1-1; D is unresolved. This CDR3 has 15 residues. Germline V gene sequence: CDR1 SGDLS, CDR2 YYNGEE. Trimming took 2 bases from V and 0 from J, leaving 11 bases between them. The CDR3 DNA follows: TGTGCCAGCAGCGTTTACGGGTACCTGAACACTGAAGCTTTCTTT. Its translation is CASSVYGYLNTEAFF.

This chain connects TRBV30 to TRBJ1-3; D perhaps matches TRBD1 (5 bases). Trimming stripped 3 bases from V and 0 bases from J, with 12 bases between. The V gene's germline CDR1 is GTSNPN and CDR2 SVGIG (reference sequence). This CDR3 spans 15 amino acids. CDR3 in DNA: TGTGCCTGGAGGAGGGGAGGGCTCTCTGGAAACACCATATATTTT. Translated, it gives CAWRRGGLSGNTIYF. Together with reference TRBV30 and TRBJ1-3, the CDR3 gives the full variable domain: SQTIHQWPATLVQPVGSPLSLECTVEGTSNPNLYWYRQAAGRGLQLLFYSVGIGQISSEVPQNLSASRPQDRQFILSSKKLLLSDSGFYLCAWRRGGLSGNTIYFGEGSWLTVV.

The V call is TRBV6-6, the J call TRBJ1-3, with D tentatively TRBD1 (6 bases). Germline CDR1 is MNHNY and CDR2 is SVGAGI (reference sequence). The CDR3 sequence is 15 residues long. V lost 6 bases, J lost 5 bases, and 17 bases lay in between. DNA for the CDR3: TGTGCCAGCAGACCGACGGACAGAAGTAGAAACACCATATATTTT. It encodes CASRPTDRSRNTIYF.

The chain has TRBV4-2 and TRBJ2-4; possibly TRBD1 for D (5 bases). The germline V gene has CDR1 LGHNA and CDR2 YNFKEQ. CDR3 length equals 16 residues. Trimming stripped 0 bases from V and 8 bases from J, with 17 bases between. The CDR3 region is CASSQDSSPDIDIQYF. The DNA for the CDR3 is TGTGCCAGCAGCCAAGATTCGTCGCCGGACATCGACATTCAGTACTTC.

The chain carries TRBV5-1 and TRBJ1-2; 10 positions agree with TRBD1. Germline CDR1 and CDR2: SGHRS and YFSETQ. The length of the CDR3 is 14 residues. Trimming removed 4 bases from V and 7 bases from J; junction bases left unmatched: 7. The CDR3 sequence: CASSPGTGEAGYTF. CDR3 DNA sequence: TGCGCCAGCAGCCCAGGGACAGGGGAGGCTGGCTACACCTTC.

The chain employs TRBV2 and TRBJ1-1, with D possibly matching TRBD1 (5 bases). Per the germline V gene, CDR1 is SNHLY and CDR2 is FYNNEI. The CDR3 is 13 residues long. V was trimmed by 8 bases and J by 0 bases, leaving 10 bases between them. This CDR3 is CASGAGMNTEAFF. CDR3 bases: TGTGCCAGCGGGGCAGGGATGAACACTGAAGCTTTCTTT.

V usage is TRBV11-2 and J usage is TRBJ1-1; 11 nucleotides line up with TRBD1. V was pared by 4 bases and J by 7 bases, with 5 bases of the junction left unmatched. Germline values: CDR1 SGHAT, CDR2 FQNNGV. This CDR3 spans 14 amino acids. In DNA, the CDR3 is TGTGCCAGCAGCTCGGGACAGGGGGGACTTGAAGCTTTCTTT. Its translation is CASSSGQGGLEAFF.

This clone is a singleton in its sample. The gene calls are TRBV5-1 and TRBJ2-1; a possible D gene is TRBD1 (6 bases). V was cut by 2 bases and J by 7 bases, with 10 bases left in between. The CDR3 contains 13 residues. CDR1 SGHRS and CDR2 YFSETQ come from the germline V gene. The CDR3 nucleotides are TGCGCCAGCAGCTTACAGGGTACGAATGAGCAGTTCTTC. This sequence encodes CASSLQGTNEQFF. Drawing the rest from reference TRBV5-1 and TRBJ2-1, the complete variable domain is KAGVTQTPRYLIKTRGQQVTLSCSPISGHRSVSWYQQTPGQGLQFLFEYFSETQRNKGNFPGRFSGRQFSNSRSEMNVSTLELGDSALYLCASSLQGTNEQFFGPGTRLTVL.

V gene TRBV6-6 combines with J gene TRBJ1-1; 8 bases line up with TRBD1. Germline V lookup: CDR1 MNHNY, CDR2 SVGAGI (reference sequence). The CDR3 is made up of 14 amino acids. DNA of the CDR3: TGTGCTTCGTCAGGGGGCTCTGCCTACACTGAAGCTTTCTTT. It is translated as CASSGGSAYTEAFF.

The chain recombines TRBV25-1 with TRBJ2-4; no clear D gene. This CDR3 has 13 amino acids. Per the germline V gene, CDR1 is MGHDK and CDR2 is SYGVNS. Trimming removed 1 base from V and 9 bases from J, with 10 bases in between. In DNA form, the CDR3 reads TGTGCCAGCAGTGAATGGACCTCGGGCATTCAGTACTTC. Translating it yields CASSEWTSGIQYF. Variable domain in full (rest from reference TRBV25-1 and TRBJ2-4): EADIYQTPRYLVIGTGKKITLECSQTMGHDKMYWYQQDPGMELHLIHYSYGVNSTEKGDLSSESTVSRIRTEHFPLTLESARPSHTSQYLCASSEWTSGIQYFGAGTRLSVL.

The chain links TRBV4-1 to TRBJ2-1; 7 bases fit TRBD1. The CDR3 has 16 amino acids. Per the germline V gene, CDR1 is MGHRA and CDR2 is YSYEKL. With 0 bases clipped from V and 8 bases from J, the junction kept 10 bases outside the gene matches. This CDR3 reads CASSQDNRRGWDEQFF. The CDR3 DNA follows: TGCGCCAGCAGCCAAGATAATCGCAGGGGGTGGGATGAGCAGTTCTTC.